Following are 26 T cell receptor beta chains from one sample sequenced in a study of blood T cell repertoires in COVID-19. Some clones are missing from TCRdb's copy, which holds only in-frame ones; the method was immunoSEQ multiplex PCR. Among fewer than 100,000 clones listed, 70% to 90% were seen once. The sample taken for sequencing was peripheral blood. These TCRs come from a man between 65 and 80 years old with acute or convalescent COVID-19.

This chain links TRBV6-5 with TRBJ2-7, with unresolved D. Germline values: CDR1 MNHEY, CDR2 SVGAGI. The CDR3 has 15 amino acids. Trimming took off 0 bases at V and 2 bases at J, with 11 bases between the two ends. The CDR3 DNA follows: TGTGCCAGCAGTTACTCGAACCGACAAACCTACGAGCAGTACTTC. Amino acids: CASSYSNRQTYEQYF.

The rearrangement uses TRBV14 and TRBJ1-2; 7 nucleotides align to TRBD1. Trimming cost V 4 bases and J 8 bases; bases outside gene matches: 28. Germline V gene sequence: CDR1 SGHDN, CDR2 FVKESK. The CDR3 loop spans 20 amino acids. CDR3 sequence: CASSPKLLWDSFLQRGGYTF. The CDR3 DNA reads TGTGCCAGCAGCCCGAAACTATTATGGGACAGTTTCCTACAAAGGGGCGGCTACACCTTC.

The chain has TRBV28 and TRBJ2-2, with 8 nucleotides matching TRBD1. Germline lookup yields CDR1 MDHEN and CDR2 SYDVKM. J lost 5 bases, V lost 8 bases, and 13 bases had no gene match. This CDR3 is built from 16 residues. The CDR3 spells CASRFGHRGKTGELFF. CDR3 nucleotide sequence: TGTGCCAGCCGATTTGGGCACAGGGGGAAAACCGGGGAGCTGTTTTTT. The whole variable domain, remainder taken from reference TRBV28 and TRBJ2-2, is DVKVTQSSRYLVKRTGEKVFLECVQDMDHENMFWYRQDPGLGLRLIYFSYDVKMKEKGDIPEGYSVSREKKERFSLILESASTNQTSMYLCASRFGHRGKTGELFFGEGSRLTVL.

The V gene is TRBV6-5, the J gene TRBJ2-7, with a weak D call TRBD1 (5 bases). The CDR3 extends over 14 amino acids. Trimming cost V 6 bases and J 2 bases, with 14 bases left between them. Germline CDR1 MNHEY, CDR2 SVGAGI. CDR3 sequence: CASRPTEPPYEQYV. Written as DNA, the CDR3 is TGTGCCAGCAGACCGACAGAACCCCCCTACGAGCAGTACGTC.

This clone was counted only a few times. As DNA, the CDR3 is TGTGCCGGGAAGGGGACAGGGGCGTCTAAGAGCTATGGCTACACCTTC. Protein: CAGKGTGASKSYGYTF. This chain joins TRBV30 and TRBJ1-2, with 10 nucleotides matching TRBD1. The J segment lost 4 bases and the V segment lost 8 bases, leaving 16 bases of the junction unmatched. The germline V gene encodes CDR1 GTSNPN and CDR2 SVGIG (reference sequence). The CDR3 has 16 amino acids.

The chain carries TRBV10-3 and TRBJ2-5; 8 nucleotides line up with TRBD1. This CDR3 has 13 residues. V shed 3 bases and J 7 bases; nucleotides not matched to a gene: 4. The germline gives CDR1 ENHRY, CDR2 SYGVKD. The DNA of the CDR3 is TGTGCCATCAGTGACAGGGGGCTTGGGACCCAGTACTTC. It specifies CAISDRGLGTQYF.

The V and J genes are TRBV6-6 and TRBJ1-5, with D maybe TRBD1 (6 bases). The V end lost 8 bases, the J end lost 1 base, and 9 bases lay between the germline ends. CDR1 and CDR2 from the germline V gene are MNHNY and SVGAGI (reference sequence). The CDR3 spans 13 residues. CDR3 coding DNA: TGTGCCAGCTCTCAGGGGAGCAATCAGCCCCAGCATTTT. It is translated as CASSQGSNQPQHF.

This sequence joins TRBV18 and TRBJ1-1; D perhaps matches TRBD1 (6 bases). This CDR3 is built from 16 residues. The V gene's germline CDR1 is KGHSH and CDR2 LQKENI. Trimming shortened V by 3 bases and J by 6 bases, and 20 bases separated the two germline ends. This chain's CDR3 is CASSPNSGHEGPEAFF. The DNA of the CDR3 is TGTGCCAGCTCACCCAACTCGGGACATGAGGGGCCTGAAGCTTTCTTT.

V and J are TRBV5-4 and TRBJ1-1; 11 positions match TRBD1. J gave up 5 bases and V 4 bases, and 10 bases lay outside the gene matches. Germline CDR1 SGHNT, CDR2 YYREEE (reference sequence). CDR3 length: 16 residues. CDR3 region: CASSSGGQGARTEAFF. The CDR3 nucleotides read TGTGCCAGCAGCAGCGGCGGACAGGGGGCGAGGACTGAAGCTTTCTTT.

CDR3 DNA: TGTGCCAGCAGCCCGCTCGGCCTCGCGGGTGGAAACACCATATATTTT. Translating gives CASSPLGLAGGNTIYF. V gene TRBV14 combines with J gene TRBJ1-3, with D unresolved. Germline V gene sequence: CDR1 SGHDN, CDR2 FVKESK. Deletions cut 4 bases from V and 3 bases from J, with 16 bases between. CDR3 length: 16 amino acids.

This rearrangement joins TRBV27 to TRBJ1-1; tentative D call: TRBD1 (5 bases). The germline V gene has CDR1 MNHEY and CDR2 SMNVEV (reference sequence). The length of the CDR3 is 16 residues. The V end lost 0 bases, the J end lost 4 bases, and 15 bases lay between the germline ends. The CDR3 coding sequence is TGTGCCAGCAGTTTATCGATCGGAAGTCAGGGCACTGAAGCTTTCTTT. It codes for CASSLSIGSQGTEAFF.

The J gene is TRBJ1-2, the V gene TRBV28; a weak D match, TRBD1 (6 bases). The V end lost 6 bases, the J end lost 4 bases, and 12 bases lay between the germline ends. The CDR3 length is 13 residues. The germline V gene encodes CDR1 MDHEN and CDR2 SYDVKM. CDR3 nucleotides: TGTGCCAGCAGGGGCGGACAGCTCTATGGCTACACCTTC. The encoded protein is CASRGGQLYGYTF.

The rearrangement joins TRBV5-1 to TRBJ2-3, with unresolved D. This CDR3 spans 14 amino acids. The germline CDR1 and CDR2 sequences are SGHRS and YFSETQ. V lost 1 base, J lost 0 bases, and 6 bases lay in between. CDR3 in amino acids: CASSLSPSTDTQYF. The CDR3 coding sequence is TGCGCCAGCAGCTTGTCCCCTAGCACAGATACGCAGTATTTT.

The V and J genes are TRBV6-2 or TRBV6-3 and TRBJ2-1, with 12 bases lining up with TRBD2. The trim removed 0 bases at V and 8 bases at J, leaving 5 bases unmatched. CDR1 and CDR2 (germline): MNHEY, SVGEGT. This CDR3 has 16 residues. This CDR3 is CASSYSELAGGHEQFF. The CDR3 nucleotides read TGTGCCAGCAGTTACTCAGAACTAGCGGGGGGCCATGAGCAGTTCTTC.

V gene TRBV7-8 combines with J gene TRBJ1-2; D may be TRBD1 (6 bases). Between the trimmed V and J ends, which lost 5 bases and 4 bases, there was a span of 17 bases. The CDR3 contains 15 residues. Germline V CDR1 and CDR2: SGHVS, FQNEAQ. Here the CDR3 DNA reads TGTGCCAGCAGCCTAGGGGCAGGGGAGCGCTATGGCTACACCTTC. Translated, it gives CASSLGAGERYGYTF.

The rearrangement links TRBV28 to TRBJ1-6; TRBD1 agrees at 9 bases. V was clipped by 5 bases and J by 3 bases; unmatched bases: 8. The CDR3 is 17 amino acids. Germline values: CDR1 MDHEN, CDR2 SYDVKM. CDR3 region: CASSRTGGSSYNSPLHF. CDR3 in DNA: TGTGCCAGCAGTCGAACAGGGGGCTCAAGCTATAATTCACCCCTCCACTTT.

The J gene is TRBJ2-1, the V gene TRBV6-4, with D uncertain. The CDR3 is made up of 14 amino acids. Looked up from germline, CDR1 is MRHNA and CDR2 is SNTAGT. The V end lost 5 bases, the J end lost 0 bases, and 8 bases lay between the germline ends. The CDR3 sequence is CASSPESSYNEQFF. The CDR3 nucleotides are TGTGCCAGCAGTCCCGAGAGCTCCTACAATGAGCAGTTCTTC.

V usage is TRBV30 and J usage is TRBJ1-3; D call uncertain. The CDR3 length is 15 residues. From germline, CDR1 is GTSNPN and CDR2 SVGIG (reference sequence). Trimming left V 0 bases short and J 2 bases short, with 11 bases between. CDR3 nucleotide sequence: TGTGCCTGGAGTGTAGGCGGGGTGGCTGGAAACACCATATATTTT. Its translation is CAWSVGGVAGNTIYF.

The rearrangement uses TRBV3-1 (or the pseudogene TRBV3-2) and TRBJ1-2; D call uncertain. Trimming cost V 3 bases and J 4 bases, with 9 bases left between them. From germline, CDR1 is LGHDT and CDR2 YNNKEL (reference sequence). The CDR3 spans 13 residues. The CDR3 DNA reads TGTGCCAGCAGCCACAGTGTTCTCTATGGCTACACCTTC. Translating it yields CASSHSVLYGYTF.

V is TRBV5-1 and J is TRBJ1-6, with no clear D. The CDR3 runs to 15 residues. The ends were cut back, 4 bases at V and 0 bases at J, with 8 bases in the middle. The germline V gene has CDR1 SGHRS and CDR2 YFSETQ. The DNA of the CDR3 is TGCGCCAGCAGCGTCTTTAGCTCCTATAATTCACCCCTCCACTTT. This encodes CASSVFSSYNSPLHF.

The rearrangement uses TRBV6-2 or TRBV6-3 and TRBJ1-5, with D unclear. The germline CDR1 and CDR2 sequences are MNHEY and SVGEGT. This CDR3 has 16 residues. Trimming removed 4 bases at V and 5 bases at J, with 18 bases between. The CDR3 DNA reads TGTGCCAGCAGTTTAAATAATCGCAGGTCTTATCAGCCCCAGCATTTT. Residues: CASSLNNRRSYQPQHF.

Notes on this clone: One junction end disagrees with the germline gene, perhaps due to a read error. This chain connects TRBV7-6 to TRBJ2-1, with TRBD1 matching 9 bases. CDR1 is SGHVS and CDR2 is FNYEAQ in the germline V gene. The CDR3 length is 12 residues. CDR3 DNA sequence: TGTGCCAGCAGCTCACTGGGACAGGGATCGATCTTC. Translation gives CASSSLGQGSIF.

The chain uses TRBV27 and TRBJ2-7; 9 positions agree with TRBD1. This CDR3 has 16 residues. Looked up from germline, CDR1 is MNHEY and CDR2 is SMNVEV (reference sequence). Trimming at V came to 5 bases and at J to 1 base, leaving 9 bases not matched to a gene. The CDR3 reads CASSLAEGTGSYEQYF. The CDR3 DNA follows: TGTGCCAGCAGTCTGGCGGAAGGGACAGGGTCCTACGAGCAGTACTTC.

The chain recombines TRBV18 with TRBJ2-5; possibly TRBD1 for D (6 bases). The germline V and J ends were trimmed by 3 bases and 5 bases, with 10 bases remaining between them. The CDR3 length is 13 residues. Looked up from germline, CDR1 is KGHSH and CDR2 is LQKENI. The CDR3 sequence: CASSPQGQETQYF. As DNA, the CDR3 is TGTGCCAGCTCACCGCAGGGGCAGGAGACCCAGTACTTC.

The genes are TRBV3-1 (or the pseudogene TRBV3-2) and TRBJ1-2, with D perhaps TRBD1 (6 bases). Germline CDR1 is LGHDT and CDR2 is YNNKEL (reference sequence). The ends were cut back, 4 bases at V and 7 bases at J, with 19 bases in the middle. This CDR3 contains 15 residues. Written as DNA, the CDR3 is TGTGCCAGCAGCCGACGGGACACGGGGAACGGTGGCTACACCTTC. It specifies CASSRRDTGNGGYTF.

The CDR3 protein is CASSSQGSNEQFF. CDR3 bases: TGTGCCAGCAGCTCCCAGGGGTCTAATGAGCAGTTCTTC. The chain recombines TRBV7-8 with TRBJ2-1, with D perhaps TRBD1 (6 bases). Trimming left V 4 bases short and J 7 bases short, with 11 bases between. CDR1 and CDR2 from the germline V gene are SGHVS and FQNEAQ. The CDR3 is 13 amino acids.